The T cell receptor beta chain under discussion was sequenced for a study of human T cells and chemical hapten exposure. Study-wide results and limits: The number of TCRs above 1 in 1000 frequency did not change after DPC sensitization.

This clonotype has ten or more counts. Its antigen is unknown. This CDR3 region has 15 residues. V was trimmed by 0 bases and J by 4 bases, leaving 11 bases between them. CDR1 is MGHRA, CDR2 YSYEKL, per germline. Library construction involved attaching unique molecular identifiers to individual cDNA molecules, which allowed quantitative, reproducible TCR counting. Methods used by the authors: With a range of about 23,224 to 690,600, the median per sample was roughly 97,000 TCRs. TCRdb redid the calling of the RACE reads with MiXCR, one entry per CDR3 protein. TCRdb, not the original authors, processed these V and J calls. Of about 350,000 distinct CDR3 sequences listed, 5% to 6.5% are singletons. Documented time point: pre-sensitization, week 0. Treatment of the sample: therapeutic diphenylcyclopropenone sensitization with weekly scalp DPC. RNA extraction used unfractionated whole blood as the source of total RNA.

The receptor's source is a young woman with alopecia areata. Some clones in this sample may be carry-over from other donors' samples. The rearrangement joins TRBV4-1 to TRBJ2-3; D is unresolved. The sequencing here drew on whole blood, taken in connection with sensitization to the hapten diphenylcyclopropenone (DPC). DNA of the CDR3: TGCGCCAGCAGCCAAGATCGGTGGTTGTCAGATACGCAGTATTTT. Its translation: CASSQDRWLSDTQYF.